Ten or more counts support the clone carrying this TCR beta chain. Its antigen is undetermined. This sample includes further DNA sequences coding for the same CDR3. J gave up 1 base and V 8 bases, and 1 base lay outside the gene matches. The CDR3 spans 13 residues. The germline V gene encodes CDR1 LNHNV and CDR2 YYDKDF (reference sequence). This specimen belongs to a study of metastatic and nonmetastatic thyroid tumors. Whole-study context: Across peripheral blood and tumor or nodule tissue samples taken from malignant and benign thyroid patients, the repertoires were compared with one another. Findings and caveats of the study: TCR beta diversity was reportedly significantly higher in malignant thyroid tumors than benign nodules, in blood and tumor.

Ahead of thyroid surgery, no patient had received treatment of any kind. Via MiXCR, TCRdb re-called the PCR reads. The sample shows more than 65,000 clones, approximately 15% of them seen only once. The sequenced material came from blood. The TCR originated in a male donor with papillary thyroid cancer or a benign thyroid nodule (not recorded which). Some clones in this sample may be carry-over from other donors' samples. This chain links TRBV15 with TRBJ2-4; TRBD2 matches 8 bases. The CDR3 region is CATRGGAKNIQYF. In nucleotides, the CDR3 is TGTGCCACCCGGGGGGGGGCCAAAAACATTCAGTACTTC.